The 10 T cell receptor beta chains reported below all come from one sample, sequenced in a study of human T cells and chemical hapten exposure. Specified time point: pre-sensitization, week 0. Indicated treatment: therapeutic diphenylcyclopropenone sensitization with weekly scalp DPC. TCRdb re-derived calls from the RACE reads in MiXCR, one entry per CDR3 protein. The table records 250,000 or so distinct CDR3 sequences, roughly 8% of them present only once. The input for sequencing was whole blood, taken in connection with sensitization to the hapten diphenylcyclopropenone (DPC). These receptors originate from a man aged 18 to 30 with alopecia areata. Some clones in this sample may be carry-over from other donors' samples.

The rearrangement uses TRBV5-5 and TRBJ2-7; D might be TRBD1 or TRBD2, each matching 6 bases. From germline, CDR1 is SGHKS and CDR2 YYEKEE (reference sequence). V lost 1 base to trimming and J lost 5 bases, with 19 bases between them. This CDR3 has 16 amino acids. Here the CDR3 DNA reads TGTGCCAGCAGCTTGTCCGTTCAGCTGGGGGGCCACGAGCAGTACGTC. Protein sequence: CASSLSVQLGGHEQYV.

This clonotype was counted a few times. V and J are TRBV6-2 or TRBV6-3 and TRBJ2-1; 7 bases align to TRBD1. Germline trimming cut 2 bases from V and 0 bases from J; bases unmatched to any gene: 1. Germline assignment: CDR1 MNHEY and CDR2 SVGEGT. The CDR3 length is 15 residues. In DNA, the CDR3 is TGTGCCAGCAGTTACCGGGACAGCTCCTACAATGAGCAGTTCTTC. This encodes CASSYRDSSYNEQFF.

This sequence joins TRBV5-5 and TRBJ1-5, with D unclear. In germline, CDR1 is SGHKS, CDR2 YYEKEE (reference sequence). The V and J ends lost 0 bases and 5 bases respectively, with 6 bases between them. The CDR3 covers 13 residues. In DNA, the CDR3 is TGTGCCAGCAGCTTGGTTCATCATCAGCCCCAGCATTTT. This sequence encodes CASSLVHHQPQHF.

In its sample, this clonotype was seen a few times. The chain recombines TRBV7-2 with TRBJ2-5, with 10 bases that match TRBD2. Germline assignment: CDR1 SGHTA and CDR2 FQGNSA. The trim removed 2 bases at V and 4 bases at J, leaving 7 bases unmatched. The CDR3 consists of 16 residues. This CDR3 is CASSLNPSGGRETQYF. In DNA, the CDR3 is TGTGCCAGCAGCTTAAACCCTAGCGGGGGTCGAGAGACCCAGTACTTC.

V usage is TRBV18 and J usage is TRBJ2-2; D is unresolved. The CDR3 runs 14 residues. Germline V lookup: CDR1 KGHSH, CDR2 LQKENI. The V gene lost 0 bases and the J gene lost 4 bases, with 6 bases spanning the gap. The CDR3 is CASSPPVSTGELFF. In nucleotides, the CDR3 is TGTGCCAGCTCACCACCGGTGTCCACCGGGGAGCTGTTTTTT.

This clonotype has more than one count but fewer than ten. The CDR3, as DNA: TGTGCCAGCAGGTGGACGGAGGGATCCAATGAGCAGTTCTTC. Translated, it gives CASRWTEGSNEQFF. V usage is TRBV3-1 and J usage is TRBJ2-1; a possible D gene is TRBD2 (6 bases). Germline CDR1 reads LGHDT; CDR2 reads YNNKEL (reference sequence). The length of the CDR3 is 14 residues. Between the trimmed V and J ends, which lost 6 bases and 6 bases, there was a span of 15 bases.

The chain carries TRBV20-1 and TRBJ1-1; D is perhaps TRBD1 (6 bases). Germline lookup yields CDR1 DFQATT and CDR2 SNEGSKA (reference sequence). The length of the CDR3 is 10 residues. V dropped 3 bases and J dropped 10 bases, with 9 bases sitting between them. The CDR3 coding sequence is TGCAGTGCTAGCCTCAGGGGAGCTTTCTTT. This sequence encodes CSASLRGAFF.

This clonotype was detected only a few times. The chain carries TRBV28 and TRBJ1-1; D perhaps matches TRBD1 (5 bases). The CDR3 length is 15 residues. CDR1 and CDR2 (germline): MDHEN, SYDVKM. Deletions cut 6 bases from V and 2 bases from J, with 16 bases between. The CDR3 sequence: CASSPKTDRNTEAFF. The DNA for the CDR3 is TGTGCCAGCAGCCCAAAGACAGATAGAAACACTGAAGCTTTCTTT.

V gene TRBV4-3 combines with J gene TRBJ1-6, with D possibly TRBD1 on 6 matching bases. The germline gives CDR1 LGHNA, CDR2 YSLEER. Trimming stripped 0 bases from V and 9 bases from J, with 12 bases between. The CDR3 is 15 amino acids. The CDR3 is CASSQDYGGSSPLHF. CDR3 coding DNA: TGCGCCAGCAGCCAAGATTACGGGGGCAGTTCACCCCTCCACTTT.

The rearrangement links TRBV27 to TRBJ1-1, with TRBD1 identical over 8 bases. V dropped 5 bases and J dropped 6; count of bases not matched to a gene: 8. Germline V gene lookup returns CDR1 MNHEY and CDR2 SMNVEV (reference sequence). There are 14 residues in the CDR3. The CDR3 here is CASSPWDRQSEAFF. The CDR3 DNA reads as TGTGCCAGCAGTCCCTGGGACAGGCAGTCTGAAGCTTTCTTT.